This entry lists 24 T cell receptor beta chains sequenced from one sample in a study of T cell clonality in common variable immunodeficiency. This table comes from immunoSEQ multiplex PCR, and its TCRdb copy is limited to in-frame clones, with some not included. This repertoire holds about 37,000 clones, and none appear only once. Sequencing input: peripheral blood mononuclear cells. The receptors originated from a person between 18 and 75 years old in good health.

This clone was detected many times. The read stops 3 residues short of the end of the CDR3; the missing end is completed from the germline J gene. The rearrangement links TRBV20-1 to TRBJ1-5; no firm D call. This CDR3 is 12 amino acids long. Trimming left V 7 bases short and J 1 base short, with 8 bases between. Germline CDR1 is DFQATT and CDR2 is SNEGSKA (reference sequence). CDR3 sequence reads: CSGMQSNQPQHF. CDR3 DNA (partial): TGCAGTGGAATGCAGAGCAATCAGCCC.

The table lists this clone with a few counts. The CDR3 end is not reached by the read, which stops 3 residues before it; the germline J gene fills it in. The chain is built from TRBV2 and TRBJ1-6; a possible D gene is TRBD1 (5 bases). The germline gives CDR1 SNHLY, CDR2 FYNNEI. Trimming cost V 8 bases and J 9 bases, with 11 bases left between them. This CDR3 contains 12 residues. The part of the CDR3 DNA that was read is TGTGCCAGCTCTAGGGGCATTTCACCC. Translation: CASSRGISP. The whole CDR3 region reads CASSRGISPLHF.

This clone was seen many times. The read finishes 3 residues shy of the CDR3 end, and the germline J gene is used to complete it. V usage is TRBV20-1 and J usage is TRBJ2-2; 10 nucleotides align to TRBD1. Germline-derived CDR1 and CDR2 are DFQATT and SNEGSKA (reference sequence). There are 13 residues in the CDR3. This chain's CDR3 is CSAPGQGFEKLFF. CDR3 DNA (partial): TGCAGTGCTCCGGGACAGGGGTTTGAAAAG.

About this clone itself: Sequencing ends 3 residues short of the CDR3 end; the germline J gene provides the rest. The rearrangement joins TRBV11-2 to TRBJ2-7; 9 bases align to TRBD1. The V and J ends lost 1 base and 3 bases, in that order; junction bases with no gene match: 1. The CDR3 is made up of 14 amino acids. CDR1 is SGHAT, CDR2 FQNNGV, per germline. CDR3 sequence: CASSLAGQGYEQYF. Partial CDR3 DNA: TGTGCCAGCAGCTTAGCGGGACAGGGCTACGAG.

The sample holds many counts of this clone. The read halts 3 residues ahead of the CDR3 end, with the missing end drawn from the germline J gene. V usage is TRBV29-1 and J usage is TRBJ1-6; 7 bases match TRBD1. CDR3 length: 13 amino acids. V shed 6 bases and J 4 bases; nucleotides not matched to a gene: 3. Germline CDR1 and CDR2: SQVTM and ANQGSEA. The part of the CDR3 DNA that was read is TGCAGCGTCGTGACAGGGTATAATTCACCC. Translated: CSVVTGYNSP. The CDR3 reads in full as CSVVTGYNSPLHF. Drawing the rest from reference TRBV29-1 and TRBJ1-6, the complete variable domain is SAVISQKPSRDICQRGTSLTIQCQVDSQVTMMFWYRQQPGQSLTLIATANQGSEATYESGFVIDKFPISRPNLTFSTLTVSNMSPEDSSIYLCSVVTGYNSPLHFGNGTRLTVT.

This clone was recorded at least ten times. The missing CDR3 end, 3 residues past where the read stops, is filled in from the germline J gene. The chain carries TRBV7-2 and TRBJ1-1; 7 nucleotides line up with TRBD1. CDR1 SGHTA and CDR2 FQGNSA come from the germline V gene. V gave up 6 bases and J gave up 5 bases; unmatched junction bases: 12. This CDR3 is built from 15 residues. The CDR3 protein is CASRNQGEFLTEAFF. The covered CDR3 bases are TGTGCCAGCAGAAATCAGGGGGAGTTTCTGACTGAA.

This clone has a handful of counts. A single base separates this from a much larger clone, so it may be a read error. The DNA ends 3 residues before the CDR3 does, and the rest of the CDR3 is filled in from the germline J gene. V and J are TRBV30 and TRBJ2-2; 8 bases are shared with TRBD2. CDR1 and CDR2 (germline): GTSNPN, SVGIG (reference sequence). CDR3 size: 19 residues. Partial CDR3 DNA: TGTGCCTGGATCCTCTCCCGGACTAGCTCCTCAACGGGGGCCAACGTG. The encoded protein is CAWILSRTSSSTGANV. The whole CDR3 protein reads CAWILSRTSSSTGANVLFF.

Many counts were recorded for this clone. The observed sequence ends 3 residues before the CDR3 terminus, with the missing tail filled in from the germline J gene. The J gene is TRBJ2-3, the V gene TRBV4-1; TRBD2 matches at 12 bases. The CDR3 spans 16 residues. CDR1 is MGHRA, CDR2 YSYEKL, per germline. Trimming removed 4 bases from V and 6 bases from J; junction bases left unmatched: 8. This chain's CDR3 is CASSRLAGVAGDTQYF. The covered CDR3 bases are TGCGCCAGCAGCCGACTAGCGGGAGTAGCGGGTGATACG.

As concerns this clone: The read ends 3 residues shy of where the CDR3 ends; the end is completed using the germline J gene. The chain links TRBV6-1 to TRBJ1-2; TRBD1 might be the D (5 bases). From germline, CDR1 is MNHNS and CDR2 SASEGT. This CDR3 has 17 amino acids. The CDR3 here is CASSVAGGTGSYNDYTF. The sequenced CDR3 bases are TGTGCCAGCAGTGTAGCTGGGGGGACGGGCTCCTACAATGAC.

This clone has more than one count but fewer than ten. The sequenced fragment ends 3 residues before the CDR3 boundary, so the rest is inferred from the germline J gene. The chain uses TRBV7-9 and TRBJ2-7, with 7 bases aligning to TRBD1. This CDR3 comprises 15 residues. The germline gives CDR1 SEHNR, CDR2 FQNEAQ (reference sequence). Trimming took 0 bases from V and 2 from J; bases not matched to a gene: 4. The CDR3 protein is CASSLAVGTAYEQYF. The part of the CDR3 DNA that was read is TGTGCCAGCAGCTTAGCGGTAGGGACAGCCTACGAG. Looking up the rest from reference TRBV7-9 and TRBJ2-7 gives the full variable domain: DTGVSQNPRHKITKRGQNVTFRCDPISEHNRLYWYRQTLGQGPEFLTYFQNEAQLEKSRLLSDRFSAERPKGSFSTLEIQRTEQGDSAMYLCASSLAVGTAYEQYFGPGTRLTVT.

Many counts were recorded for this clone. Partial CDR3 DNA: TGTGCCAGTAGTATAGATTTCCAAGGGACAAGTATATACAATGAG. Its protein product is CASSIDFQGTSIYNE. The full CDR3 reads CASSIDFQGTSIYNEQFF. The gene calls are TRBV19 and TRBJ2-1; D may be TRBD1 (6 bases). Read coverage stops 3 residues before the CDR3 terminus; the germline J gene supplies the remainder. The CDR3 runs 18 residues. Trimming left V 0 bases short and J 4 bases short, with 19 bases between. CDR1 and CDR2 from the germline V gene are LNHDA and SQIVND (reference sequence).

This clone was seen a few times. The read comes to an end 3 residues before the CDR3 does, leaving the germline J gene to fill in the end. The chain recombines TRBV2 with TRBJ1-2, with a tentative D call TRBD1 (5 bases). CDR3 length: 13 residues. Per germline, CDR1 SNHLY and CDR2 FYNNEI. The CDR3 DNA, read in part, is TGTGCCAGCAGTGACGTGGGGCGCCTCGAC. This encodes CASSDVGRLD. The whole CDR3 protein is CASSDVGRLDYTF.

This clone was observed a few times. Read sequence stops 3 residues before the CDR3 end, and the germline J gene provides the missing end. The chain has TRBV7-9 and TRBJ2-7; D unresolved. The CDR3 runs 14 residues. Trimming cost V 3 bases and J 1 base, with 10 bases left between them. The V gene's germline CDR1 is SEHNR and CDR2 FQNEAQ (reference sequence). The part of the CDR3 DNA that was read is TGTGCCAGCAGCTTTCATGCCACTTCCTACGAG. Its translation: CASSFHATSYE. From start to end, the CDR3 is CASSFHATSYEQYF.

This clone came up many times. The CDR3 DNA, read in part, is TGCGCCAGCAGCTTGGGACCCGGGACACTCAACGAG. This encodes CASSLGPGTLNE. The whole CDR3 is CASSLGPGTLNEQYF. The J gene is TRBJ2-7, the V gene TRBV5-1; perhaps TRBD1 as D (6 bases). The CDR3 end lies 3 residues beyond the end of the read and is filled in from the germline J gene. V was pared by 0 bases and J by 5 bases, with 15 bases between. The CDR3 length is 15 residues. Germline CDR1 SGHRS, CDR2 YFSETQ.

This clone has only a few counts. The sequence runs out 3 residues before the end of the CDR3; the remainder is reconstructed from the germline J gene. V usage is TRBV6-2 or TRBV6-3 and J usage is TRBJ1-1, with a tentative D call TRBD1 (5 bases). The V gene lost 2 bases and the J gene lost 1 base, with 8 bases spanning the gap. The CDR3 runs 14 residues. The germline V gene encodes CDR1 MNHEY and CDR2 SVGEGT. CDR3 sequence: CASSYPDRNTEAFF. CDR3 DNA (partial): TGTGCCAGCAGTTACCCCGACAGGAACACTGAA.

This clone turned up a few times. The CDR3 extends 3 residues past the end of the read, so its final part is completed from the germline J gene. The chain joins TRBV10-3 to TRBJ2-7; weak D call: TRBD1 (5 bases). The length of the CDR3 is 16 residues. V lost 2 bases and J lost 2, with 16 bases in between. Germline CDR1 ENHRY, CDR2 SYGVKD. The sequenced CDR3 bases are TGTGCCATCAGTGAGGGTCCCCAGGGCCGGACCTACGAG. This sequence encodes CAISEGPQGRTYE. The entire CDR3 is CAISEGPQGRTYEQYF.

This clone was seen at least ten times. The CDR3 end lies 3 residues beyond the end of the read and is filled in from the germline J gene. In the same sample, other DNA sequences code for this CDR3. The chain is built from TRBV11-2 and TRBJ1-2; a possible D gene is TRBD1 (6 bases). The CDR3 length is 13 residues. Trimming took off 5 bases at V and 3 bases at J, with 10 bases between the two ends. The germline gives CDR1 SGHAT, CDR2 FQNNGV. CDR3 DNA (partial): TGTGCCAGCAGCCAAAACAGGGACTATGGC. Translating it yields CASSQNRDYG. The CDR3 reads in full as CASSQNRDYGYTF.

This clone has only a few counts. With the read ending 3 residues before the CDR3 end, the germline J gene is used to fill in that end. V is TRBV30 and J is TRBJ1-2; D gene uncertain. The CDR3 runs to 13 residues. Germline CDR1 and CDR2: GTSNPN and SVGIG (reference sequence). The DNA read from the CDR3 is TGTGCCTGGAGGGCTCTAGCGAGGTACGAC. The encoded protein is CAWRALARYD. The whole CDR3 protein reads CAWRALARYDYTF.

This clone was picked up a small number of times. The sequence runs out 3 residues before the end of the CDR3; the remainder is reconstructed from the germline J gene. The chain recombines TRBV18 with TRBJ2-1; a possible D gene is TRBD2 (6 bases). Germline V gene sequence: CDR1 KGHSH, CDR2 LQKENI. V lost 0 bases, J lost 6 bases, and 12 bases lay in between. The CDR3 has 15 residues. The sequenced CDR3 bases are TGTGCCAGCTCACCACCGGGGGGAAAAGGCAATGAG. Its translation: CASSPPGGKGNE. The full-length CDR3 reads as CASSPPGGKGNEQFF.

This clone came up many times. The DNA ends 3 residues before the CDR3 does, and the rest of the CDR3 is filled in from the germline J gene. The rearrangement uses TRBV15 and TRBJ1-3, with 7 bases identical to TRBD1. Trimming took 6 bases from V and 4 from J; bases not matched to a gene: 9. The CDR3 runs to 15 residues. Germline assignment: CDR1 LNHNV and CDR2 YYDKDF (reference sequence). CDR3 DNA (partial): TGTGCCACCAGTGTGAGACAGGGCGCCGGAAACACC. Residues: CATSVRQGAGNT. The complete CDR3 reads CATSVRQGAGNTIYF.

This clone was counted many times. The read ends 3 residues shy of where the CDR3 ends; the end is completed using the germline J gene. The V call is TRBV19, the J call TRBJ2-2, with 13 bases matching TRBD2. CDR3 size: 19 residues. CDR1 and CDR2 from the germline V gene are LNHDA and SQIVND (reference sequence). The V segment lost 0 bases and the J segment 2 bases; nucleotides outside the gene matches: 6. The CDR3 bases that were read are TGTGCCAGTAGTATAGATCGGGGGACTAGCGGGGTTAACACCGGGGAG. Protein product: CASSIDRGTSGVNTGE. The entire CDR3 protein reads CASSIDRGTSGVNTGELFF.

Concerning this clone itself: Read data end 3 residues before the CDR3 end; the end is taken from the germline J gene. The V and J genes are TRBV5-1 and TRBJ2-7, with a tentative D call TRBD1 (5 bases). The CDR3 is made up of 13 amino acids. Germline V gene data show CDR1 as SGHRS and CDR2 as YFSETQ. V was clipped by 0 bases and J by 3 bases, with 7 bases between them. CDR3 bases read: TGCGCCAGCAGCTTGGAAGGGGTCTACGAG. Its translation is CASSLEGVYE. The full CDR3 protein is CASSLEGVYEQYF. The full variable domain, in which reference TRBV5-1 and TRBJ2-7 provide the parts outside the CDR3, is KAGVTQTPRYLIKTRGQQVTLSCSPISGHRSVSWYQQTPGQGLQFLFEYFSETQRNKGNFPGRFSGRQFSNSRSEMNVSTLELGDSALYLCASSLEGVYEQYFGPGTRLTVT.

This clone was seen repeatedly, ten times or more. The missing CDR3 end, 3 residues past where the read stops, is filled in from the germline J gene. The V and J genes are TRBV20-1 and TRBJ2-3; maybe TRBD2 (7 bases). V lost 6 bases to trimming and J lost 2 bases, with 15 bases between them. This CDR3 is built from 14 residues. Germline assignment: CDR1 DFQATT and CDR2 SNEGSKA (reference sequence). The CDR3 reads CSAGGGPFTDTQYF. The sequenced part of the CDR3 DNA is TGCAGTGCAGGGGGGGGGCCTTTCACAGATACG.

A word on this clone: The read falls 3 residues short of the CDR3 end, and the missing part is taken from the germline J gene. The chain recombines TRBV5-1 with TRBJ2-1, with D possibly TRBD2 on 6 matching bases. CDR3 size: 15 residues. With 3 bases removed from V and 6 bases from J, the gap between germline ends came to 16 bases. Germline loops: CDR1 SGHRS, CDR2 YFSETQ. CDR3 residues: CASSSRLGGGNEQFF. The covered CDR3 bases are TGCGCCAGCAGCTCTCGACTGGGGGGTGGCAATGAG.